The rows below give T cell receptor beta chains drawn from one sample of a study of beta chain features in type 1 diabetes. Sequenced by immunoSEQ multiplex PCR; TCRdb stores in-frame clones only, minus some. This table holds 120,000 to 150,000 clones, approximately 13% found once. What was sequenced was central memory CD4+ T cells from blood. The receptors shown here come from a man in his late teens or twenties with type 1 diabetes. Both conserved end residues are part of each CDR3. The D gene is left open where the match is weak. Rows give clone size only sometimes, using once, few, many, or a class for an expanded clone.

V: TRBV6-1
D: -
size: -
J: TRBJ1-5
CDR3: CASRGWRDQPQHF
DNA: TGTGCCAGCAGGGGGTGGCGGGATCAGCCCCAGCATTTT

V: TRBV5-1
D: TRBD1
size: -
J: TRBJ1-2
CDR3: CASSPQGQGPNYGYTF
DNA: TGCGCCAGCAGCCCACAGGGACAGGGGCCAAACTATGGCTACACCTTC

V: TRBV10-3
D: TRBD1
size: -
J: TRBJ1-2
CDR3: CASGQLEGDYGYTF
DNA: TGTGCCTCGGGACAGTTGGAGGGCGACTATGGCTACACCTTC

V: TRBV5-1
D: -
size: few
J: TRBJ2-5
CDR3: CASSVGTQETQYF
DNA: TGCGCCAGCAGCGTCGGGACCCAAGAGACCCAGTACTTC

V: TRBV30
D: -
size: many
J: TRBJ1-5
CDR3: CACSPDSNQPQHF
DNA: TGTGCCTGCTCGCCGGACAGCAATCAGCCCCAGCATTTT

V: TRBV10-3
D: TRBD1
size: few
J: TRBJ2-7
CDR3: CAISESTGPREQYF
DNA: TGTGCCATCAGTGAGTCGACAGGGCCTAGGGAGCAGTACTTC

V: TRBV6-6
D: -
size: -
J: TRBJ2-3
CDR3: CASSYWGQSTDTQYF
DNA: TGTGCCAGCAGTTACTGGGGGCAAAGCACAGATACGCAGTATTTT

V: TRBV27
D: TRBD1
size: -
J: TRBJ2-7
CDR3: CASSLKGDSRLYEQYF
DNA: TGTGCCAGCAGTTTAAAAGGGGACAGCCGTCTGTACGAGCAGTACTTC

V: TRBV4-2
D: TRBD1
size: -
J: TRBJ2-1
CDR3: CASSQDRQGAYNEQFF
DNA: TGTGCCAGCAGCCAAGATAGGCAGGGGGCCTACAATGAGCAGTTCTTC

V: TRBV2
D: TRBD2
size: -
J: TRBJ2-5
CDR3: CASSESSGAPQETQYF
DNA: TGTGCCAGCAGTGAATCTAGCGGGGCCCCCCAAGAGACCCAGTACTTC

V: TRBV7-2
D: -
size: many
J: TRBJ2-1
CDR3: CASSLGYPQFF
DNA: TGTGCCAGCAGCTTAGGGTACCCGCAGTTCTTC

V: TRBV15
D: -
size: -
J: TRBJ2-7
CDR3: CATSRDGGGSEQYF
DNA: TGTGCCACCAGCAGAGATGGTGGGGGGAGTGAGCAGTACTTC

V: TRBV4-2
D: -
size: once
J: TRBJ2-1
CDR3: CASSLDKSSYNEQFF
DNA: TGTGCCAGCAGCCTAGACAAGAGCTCCTACAATGAGCAGTTCTTC

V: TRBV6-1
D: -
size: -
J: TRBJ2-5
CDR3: CASSHRDKETQYF
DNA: TGTGCCAGCAGTCACAGGGATAAAGAGACCCAGTACTTC

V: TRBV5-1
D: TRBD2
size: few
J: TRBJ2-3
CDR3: CASSTPTSGGTDTQYF
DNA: TGCGCCAGCAGCACCCCGACTAGCGGGGGCACAGATACGCAGTATTTT

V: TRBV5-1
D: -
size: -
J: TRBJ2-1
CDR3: CASSSLPSGENEQFF
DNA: TGCGCCAGCAGCTCCCTCCCTAGTGGGGAAAATGAGCAGTTCTTC

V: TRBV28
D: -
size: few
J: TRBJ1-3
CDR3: CASSFSTDGNTIYF
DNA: TGTGCCAGCAGTTTCTCCACCGATGGAAACACCATATATTTT

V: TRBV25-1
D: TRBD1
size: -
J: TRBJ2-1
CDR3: CASRQGVSYNEQFF
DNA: TGTGCCAGCAGACAGGGGGTCTCCTACAATGAGCAGTTCTTC

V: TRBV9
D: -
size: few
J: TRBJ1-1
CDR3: CASSSGGHGVNTEAFF
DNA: TGTGCCAGCAGCAGTGGCGGACATGGGGTGAACACTGAAGCTTTCTTT